Listed below are T cell receptor beta chains from one sample, sequenced in a study of identical twins. TCRdb reanalysed the 5' RACE reads using MiXCR and keeps one entry per CDR3 protein. The profile shows 450,000 or so distinct CDR3 sequences, 15% to 20% of them singletons. Sequencing was done on a sample of naive T cells sorted from blood. These receptors were taken from a man over 45 in good health. The CDR3 runs from the conserved cysteine through the conserved F or W. Fields, in order: J gene, CDR3 length, clone size, D gene, V gene, CDR3 DNA, CDR3 protein. The D gene is left open where the match is weak. Expanded clones are given a class, and other clones once, few, many or no size at all.

j_gene: TRBJ2-2; len: 15; abundance: -; d_gene: -; v_gene: TRBV28; CDR3nt: TGTGCCAGCAGTTTATCTCAGGGGGGGAACGGGGAGCTGTTTTTT; CDR3aa: CASSLSQGGNGELFF
j_gene: TRBJ2-5; len: 14; abundance: many; d_gene: -; v_gene: TRBV20-1; CDR3nt: TGCAGTGCTAGAGATATCGCTCCTGCGGAGACCCAGTACTTC; CDR3aa: CSARDIAPAETQYF
j_gene: TRBJ2-7; len: 13; abundance: many; d_gene: TRBD1; v_gene: TRBV27; CDR3nt: TGTGCCACCGGAGACAGGGCCTCCTACGAGCAGTACTTC; CDR3aa: CATGDRASYEQYF
j_gene: TRBJ2-7; len: 15; abundance: -; d_gene: -; v_gene: TRBV12-3/TRBV12-4; CDR3nt: TGTGCCAGCATTGGCACAGGATTAAGCCGGGACGAGCAGTACTTC; CDR3aa: CASIGTGLSRDEQYF
j_gene: TRBJ2-1; len: 14; abundance: few; d_gene: TRBD2; v_gene: TRBV20-1; CDR3nt: TGCAGTGCTTCTAGCGGGAGCCGTCGCAATGAGCAGTTCTTC; CDR3aa: CSASSGSRRNEQFF
j_gene: TRBJ1-5; len: 13; abundance: -; d_gene: TRBD1; v_gene: TRBV29-1; CDR3nt: TGCAGCGTACGGGACAGCTACAATCAGCCCCAGCATTTT; CDR3aa: CSVRDSYNQPQHF
j_gene: TRBJ2-7; len: 13; abundance: few; d_gene: -; v_gene: TRBV5-6; CDR3nt: TGTGCCAGCAGCTTCGGAGCTACCTACGAGCAGTACTTC; CDR3aa: CASSFGATYEQYF
j_gene: TRBJ1-2; len: 14; abundance: -; d_gene: TRBD1; v_gene: TRBV6-5; CDR3nt: TGTGCCAGCAGTTTCGGGACAGGAGAAAGTGGCTACACCTTC; CDR3aa: CASSFGTGESGYTF
j_gene: TRBJ2-3; len: 17; abundance: few; d_gene: TRBD2; v_gene: TRBV4-3; CDR3nt: TGCGCCAGCAGCCACGCCCCGGGACTAGGGGACGGAGATACGCAGTATTTT; CDR3aa: CASSHAPGLGDGDTQYF
j_gene: TRBJ2-7; len: 13; abundance: few; d_gene: -; v_gene: TRBV10-3; CDR3nt: TGTGCCATCACTAGACAAACTACGGGCGAGCAGTACTTC; CDR3aa: CAITRQTTGEQYF
j_gene: TRBJ2-7; len: 15; abundance: few; d_gene: TRBD1; v_gene: TRBV11-2; CDR3nt: TGTGCCAGCAGGACCGTTAGACAGGGGCCCTACGAGCAGTACTTC; CDR3aa: CASRTVRQGPYEQYF
j_gene: TRBJ1-3; len: 19; abundance: few; d_gene: -; v_gene: TRBV9; CDR3nt: TGTGCCAGCAGCCCTATCTTGGGGGTCGACATGTTTTCTGGAAACACCATATATTTT; CDR3aa: CASSPILGVDMFSGNTIYF
j_gene: TRBJ2-3; len: 15; abundance: -; d_gene: -; v_gene: TRBV6-1; CDR3nt: TGTGCCAGCAGTGAAGGTACGGGACGCACAGATACGCAGTATTTT; CDR3aa: CASSEGTGRTDTQYF
j_gene: TRBJ2-5; len: 17; abundance: once; d_gene: -; v_gene: TRBV15; CDR3nt: TGTGCCACCAGCAGAAGCAGAGGGGGGGGAGGTGAGGAGACCCAGTACTTC; CDR3aa: CATSRSRGGGGEETQYF
j_gene: TRBJ2-7; len: 15; abundance: many; d_gene: TRBD2; v_gene: TRBV20-1; CDR3nt: TGCAGTGCTAGGGGGACTAGCGGGATGAGTGGGGAGCAGTACTTC; CDR3aa: CSARGTSGMSGEQYF
j_gene: TRBJ2-2; len: 15; abundance: few; d_gene: TRBD2; v_gene: TRBV5-4; CDR3nt: TGTGCCAGCAGTATGGGACTAGCGGACACCGGGGAGCTGTTTTTT; CDR3aa: CASSMGLADTGELFF
j_gene: TRBJ2-7; len: 14; abundance: -; d_gene: TRBD1; v_gene: TRBV28; CDR3nt: TGTGCCAGCAGTCCTCCGGGACAGTCCTACGAGCAGTACTTC; CDR3aa: CASSPPGQSYEQYF
j_gene: TRBJ1-2; len: 13; abundance: many; d_gene: -; v_gene: TRBV12-3/TRBV12-4; CDR3nt: TGTGCCAGCAGTTTCCGTTCTAACTATGGCTACACCTTC; CDR3aa: CASSFRSNYGYTF
j_gene: TRBJ2-4; len: 15; abundance: many; d_gene: -; v_gene: TRBV14; CDR3nt: TGTGCCAGCAGCACTCGCAGGTGGGGCAAAAACATTCAGTACTTC; CDR3aa: CASSTRRWGKNIQYF
j_gene: TRBJ1-1; len: 14; abundance: -; d_gene: TRBD1; v_gene: TRBV12-3/TRBV12-4; CDR3nt: TGTGCCACCTCACTGGACAGGGTGAACACTGAAGCTTTCTTT; CDR3aa: CATSLDRVNTEAFF
j_gene: TRBJ1-5; len: 15; abundance: few; d_gene: -; v_gene: TRBV25-1; CDR3nt: TGTGCCAGCAGTGAACAGGGGCTCGGCAATCAGCCCCAGCATTTT; CDR3aa: CASSEQGLGNQPQHF
j_gene: TRBJ2-7; len: 11; abundance: many; d_gene: -; v_gene: TRBV11-2; CDR3nt: TGTGCCAGCACGCAGTCCTACGAGCAGTACTTC; CDR3aa: CASTQSYEQYF
j_gene: TRBJ1-2; len: 14; abundance: -; d_gene: -; v_gene: TRBV27; CDR3nt: TGTGCCAGCAGTTTCAGGGGCTCCAACTATGGCTACACCTTC; CDR3aa: CASSFRGSNYGYTF
j_gene: TRBJ2-7; len: 11; abundance: many; d_gene: -; v_gene: TRBV20-1; CDR3nt: TGCAGTGCTAGGTCAGACTACGAGCAGTACTTC; CDR3aa: CSARSDYEQYF